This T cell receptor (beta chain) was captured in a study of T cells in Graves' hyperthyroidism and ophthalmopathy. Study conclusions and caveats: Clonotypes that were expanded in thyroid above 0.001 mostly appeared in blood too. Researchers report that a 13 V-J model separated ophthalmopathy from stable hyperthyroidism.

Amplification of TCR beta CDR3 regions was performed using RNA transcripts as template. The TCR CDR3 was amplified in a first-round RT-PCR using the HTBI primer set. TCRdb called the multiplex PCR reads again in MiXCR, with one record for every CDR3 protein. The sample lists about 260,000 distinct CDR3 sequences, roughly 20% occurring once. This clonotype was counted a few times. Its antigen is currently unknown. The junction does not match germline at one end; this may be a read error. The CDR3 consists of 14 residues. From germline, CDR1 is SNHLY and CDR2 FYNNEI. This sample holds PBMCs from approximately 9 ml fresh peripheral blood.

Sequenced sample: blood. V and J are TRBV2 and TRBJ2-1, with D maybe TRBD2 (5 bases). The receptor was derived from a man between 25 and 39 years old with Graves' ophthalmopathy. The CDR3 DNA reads TGTGCCAGCAGACGACTACCCTCCTACAATGAGCAGCTCTTC. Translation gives CASRRLPSYNEQLF.